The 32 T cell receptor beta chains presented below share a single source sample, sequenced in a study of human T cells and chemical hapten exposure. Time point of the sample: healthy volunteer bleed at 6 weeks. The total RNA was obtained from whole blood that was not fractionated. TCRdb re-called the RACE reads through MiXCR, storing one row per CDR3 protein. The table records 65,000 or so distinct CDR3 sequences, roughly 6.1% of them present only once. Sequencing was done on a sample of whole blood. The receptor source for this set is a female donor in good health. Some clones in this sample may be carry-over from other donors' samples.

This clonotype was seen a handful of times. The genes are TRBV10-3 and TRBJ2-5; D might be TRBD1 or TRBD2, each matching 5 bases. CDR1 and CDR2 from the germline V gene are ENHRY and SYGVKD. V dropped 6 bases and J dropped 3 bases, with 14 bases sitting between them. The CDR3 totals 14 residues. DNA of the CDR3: TGTGCCATCAGCGAGACTGGGGGAGAAGAGACCCAGTACTTC. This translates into CAISETGGEETQYF.

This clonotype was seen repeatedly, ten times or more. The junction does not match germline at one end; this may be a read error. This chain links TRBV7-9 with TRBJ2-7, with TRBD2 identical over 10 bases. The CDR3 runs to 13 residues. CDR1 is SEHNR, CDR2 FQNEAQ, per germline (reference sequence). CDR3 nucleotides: TGTGCCAGCAGCCACCCGGGACTAGCGATACAGAGGTTC. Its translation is CASSHPGLAIQRF.

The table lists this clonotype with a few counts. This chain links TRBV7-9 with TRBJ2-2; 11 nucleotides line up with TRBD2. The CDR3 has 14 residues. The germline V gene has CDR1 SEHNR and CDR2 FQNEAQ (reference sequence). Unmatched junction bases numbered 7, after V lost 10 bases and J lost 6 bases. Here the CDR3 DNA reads TGTGCCACTTCGGGACTAGCGGTGGCCGGGGAGCTGTTTTTT. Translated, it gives CATSGLAVAGELFF. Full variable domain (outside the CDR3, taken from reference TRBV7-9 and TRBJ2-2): DTGVSQNPRHKITKRGQNVTFRCDPISEHNRLYWYRQTLGQGPEFLTYFQNEAQLEKSRLLSDRFSAERPKGSFSTLEIQRTEQGDSAMYLCATSGLAVAGELFFGEGSRLTVL.

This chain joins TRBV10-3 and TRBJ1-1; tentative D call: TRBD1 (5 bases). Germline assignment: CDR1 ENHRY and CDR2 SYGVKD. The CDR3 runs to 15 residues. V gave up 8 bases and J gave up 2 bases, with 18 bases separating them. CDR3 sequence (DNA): TGTGCCATCGTAAGTACGGTAACAGGCAACACTGAAGCTTTCTTT. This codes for CAIVSTVTGNTEAFF.

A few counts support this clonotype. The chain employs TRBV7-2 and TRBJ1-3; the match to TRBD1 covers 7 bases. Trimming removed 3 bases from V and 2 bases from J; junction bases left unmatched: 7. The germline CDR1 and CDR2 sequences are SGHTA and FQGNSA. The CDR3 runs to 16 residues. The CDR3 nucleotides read TGTGCCAGCAGCTTTTTCAACAGGGGAGCTGGAAACACCATATATTTT. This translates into CASSFFNRGAGNTIYF. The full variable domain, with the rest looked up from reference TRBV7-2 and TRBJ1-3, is GAGVSQSPSNKVTEKGKDVELRCDPISGHTALYWYRQSLGQGLEFLIYFQGNSAPDKSGLPSDRFSAERTGGSVSTLTIQRTQQEDSAVYLCASSFFNRGAGNTIYFGEGSWLTVV.

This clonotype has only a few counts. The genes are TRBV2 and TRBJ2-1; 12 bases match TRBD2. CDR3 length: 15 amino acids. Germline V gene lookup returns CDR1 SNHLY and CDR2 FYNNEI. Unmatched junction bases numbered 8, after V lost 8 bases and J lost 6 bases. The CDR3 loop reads CASCRTSGTTNEQFF. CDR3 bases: TGTGCCAGCTGCCGGACTAGCGGGACTACCAATGAGCAGTTCTTC.

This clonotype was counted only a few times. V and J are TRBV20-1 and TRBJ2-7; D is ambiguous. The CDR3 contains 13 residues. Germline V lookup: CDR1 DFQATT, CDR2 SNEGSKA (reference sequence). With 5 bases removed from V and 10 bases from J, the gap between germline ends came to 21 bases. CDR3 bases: TGCAGTGCTGCTCATACCTTCTTAGTCTCCCAGTACTTC. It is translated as CSAAHTFLVSQYF.

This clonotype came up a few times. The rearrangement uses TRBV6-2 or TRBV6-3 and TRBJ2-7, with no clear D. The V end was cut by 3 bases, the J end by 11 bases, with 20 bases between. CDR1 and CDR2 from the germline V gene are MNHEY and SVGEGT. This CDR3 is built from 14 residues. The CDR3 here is CASSYEWVGGSKYF. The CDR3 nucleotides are TGTGCCAGCAGTTATGAATGGGTTGGCGGTAGCAAGTACTTC.

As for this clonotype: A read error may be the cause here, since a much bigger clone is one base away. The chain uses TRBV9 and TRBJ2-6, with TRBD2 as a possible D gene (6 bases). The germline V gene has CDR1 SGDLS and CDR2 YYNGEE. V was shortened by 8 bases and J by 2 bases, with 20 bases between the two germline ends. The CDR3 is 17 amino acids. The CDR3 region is CARSSSQGGAGANVLTF. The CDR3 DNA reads TGTGCCAGGAGCTCGAGTCAGGGAGGAGCTGGGGCCAACGTCCTGACTTTC. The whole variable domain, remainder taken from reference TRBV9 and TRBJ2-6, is DSGVTQTPKHLITATGQRVTLRCSPRSGDLSVYWYQQSLDQGLQFLIQYYNGEERAKGNILERFSAQQFPDLHSELNLSSLELGDSALYFCARSSSQGGAGANVLTFGAGSRLTVL.

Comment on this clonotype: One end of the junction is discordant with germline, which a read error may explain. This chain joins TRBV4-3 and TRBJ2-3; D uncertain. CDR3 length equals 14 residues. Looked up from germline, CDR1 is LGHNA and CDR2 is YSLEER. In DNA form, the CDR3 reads TGCGACAGCAGCCAGGACGGTGGCACAGATACGCAGTATTTT. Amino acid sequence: CDSSQDGGTDTQYF.

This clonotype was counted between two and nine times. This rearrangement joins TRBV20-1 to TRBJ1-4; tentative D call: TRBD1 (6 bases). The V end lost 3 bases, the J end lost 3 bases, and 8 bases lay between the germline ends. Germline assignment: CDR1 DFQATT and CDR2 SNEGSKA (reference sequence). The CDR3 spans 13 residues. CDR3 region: CSAREGANEKLFF. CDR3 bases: TGCAGTGCTAGGGAGGGGGCTAATGAAAAACTGTTTTTT.

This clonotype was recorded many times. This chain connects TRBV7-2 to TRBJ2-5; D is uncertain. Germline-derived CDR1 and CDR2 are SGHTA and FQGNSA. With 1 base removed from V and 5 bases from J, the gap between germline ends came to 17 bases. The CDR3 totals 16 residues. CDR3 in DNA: TGTGCCAGCAGCTTAGTCCCCTCTCGGACGCGGGAGACCCAGTACTTC. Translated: CASSLVPSRTRETQYF.

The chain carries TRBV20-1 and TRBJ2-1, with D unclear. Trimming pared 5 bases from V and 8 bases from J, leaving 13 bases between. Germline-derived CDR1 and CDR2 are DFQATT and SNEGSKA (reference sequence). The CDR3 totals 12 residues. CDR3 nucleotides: TGCAGTGCTGCCGACGTAGTATATGAGCAGTTCTTC. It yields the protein CSAADVVYEQFF.

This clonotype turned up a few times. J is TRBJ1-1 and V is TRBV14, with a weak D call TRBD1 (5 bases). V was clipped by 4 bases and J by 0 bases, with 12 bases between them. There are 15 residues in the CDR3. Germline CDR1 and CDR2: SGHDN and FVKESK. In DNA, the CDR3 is TGTGCCAGCAGCCGATTGGGGCAGCTGAACACTGAAGCTTTCTTT. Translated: CASSRLGQLNTEAFF.

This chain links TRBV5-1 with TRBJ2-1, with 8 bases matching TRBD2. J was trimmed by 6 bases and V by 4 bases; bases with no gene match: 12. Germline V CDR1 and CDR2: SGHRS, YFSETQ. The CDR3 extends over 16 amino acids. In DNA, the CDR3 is TGCGCCAGCAGCCTGGGGAGAGCGGGAGCCACCAATGAGCAGTTCTTC. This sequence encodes CASSLGRAGATNEQFF.

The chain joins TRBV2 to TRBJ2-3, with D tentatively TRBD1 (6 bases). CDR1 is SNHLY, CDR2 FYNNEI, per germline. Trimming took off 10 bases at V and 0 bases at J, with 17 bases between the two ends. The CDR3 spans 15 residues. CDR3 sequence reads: CATTGWDTSTDTQYF. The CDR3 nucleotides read TGTGCCACAACGGGATGGGACACAAGCACAGATACGCAGTATTTT. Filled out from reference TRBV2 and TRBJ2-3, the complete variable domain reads EPEVTQTPSHQVTQMGQEVILRCVPISNHLYFYWYRQILGQKVEFLVSFYNNEISEKSEIFDDQFSVERPDGSNFTLKIRSTKLEDSAMYFCATTGWDTSTDTQYFGPGTRLTVL.

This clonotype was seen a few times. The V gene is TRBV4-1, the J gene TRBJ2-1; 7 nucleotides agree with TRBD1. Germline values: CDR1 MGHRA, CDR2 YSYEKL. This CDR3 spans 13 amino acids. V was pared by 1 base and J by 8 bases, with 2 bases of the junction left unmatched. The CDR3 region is CASSQGQGYEQFF. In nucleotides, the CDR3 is TGCGCCAGCAGCCAAGGACAGGGATATGAGCAGTTCTTC.

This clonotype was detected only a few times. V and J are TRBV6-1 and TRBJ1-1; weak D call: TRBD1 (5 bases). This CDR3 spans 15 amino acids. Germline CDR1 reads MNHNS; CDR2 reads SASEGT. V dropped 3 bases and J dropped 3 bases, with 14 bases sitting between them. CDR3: CASSDTHVGDTEAFF. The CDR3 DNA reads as TGTGCCAGCAGTGACACGCATGTAGGGGACACTGAAGCTTTCTTT.

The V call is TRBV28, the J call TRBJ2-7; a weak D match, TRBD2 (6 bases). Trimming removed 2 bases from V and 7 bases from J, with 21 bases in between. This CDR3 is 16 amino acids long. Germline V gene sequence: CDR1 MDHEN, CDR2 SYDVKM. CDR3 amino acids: CASSLGGPHLSREQYF. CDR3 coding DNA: TGTGCCAGCAGTTTAGGAGGGCCCCACCTGTCTCGGGAGCAGTACTTC.

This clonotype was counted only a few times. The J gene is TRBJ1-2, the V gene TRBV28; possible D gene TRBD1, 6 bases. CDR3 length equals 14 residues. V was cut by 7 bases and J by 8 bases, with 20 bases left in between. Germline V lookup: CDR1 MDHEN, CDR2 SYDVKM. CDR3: CASTHLLGGRGYTF. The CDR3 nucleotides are TGTGCCAGCACCCACCTCTTAGGGGGGAGAGGCTACACCTTC.

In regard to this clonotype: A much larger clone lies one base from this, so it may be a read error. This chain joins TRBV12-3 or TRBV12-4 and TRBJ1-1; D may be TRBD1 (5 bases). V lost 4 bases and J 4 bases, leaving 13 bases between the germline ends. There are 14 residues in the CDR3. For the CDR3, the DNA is TGTGCCAGCAGTTCCCTACAGGAGAGCACTGAAGCTTTCTTT. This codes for CASSSLQESTEAFF.

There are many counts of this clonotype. Here the CDR3 DNA reads TGTGCCAGCAGTTTTCAAGGGAGGGAAGCTTTCTTT. This encodes CASSFQGREAFF. The V call is TRBV12-3 or TRBV12-4, the J call TRBJ1-1; no firm D call. The V and J ends lost 3 bases and 8 bases respectively, with 10 bases between them. This CDR3 has 12 amino acids.

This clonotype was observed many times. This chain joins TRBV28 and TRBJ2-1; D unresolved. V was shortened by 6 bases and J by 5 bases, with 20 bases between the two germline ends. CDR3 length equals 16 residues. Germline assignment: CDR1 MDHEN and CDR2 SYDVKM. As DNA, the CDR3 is TGTGCCAGCAGGGTCCTTGGCAGCTCAGTCCACAATGAGCAGTTCTTC. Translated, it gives CASRVLGSSVHNEQFF.

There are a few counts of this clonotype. CDR3 sequence: CATKVGALTYEQYF. CDR3 sequence (DNA): TGTGCAACCAAAGTGGGTGCCCTCACCTACGAGCAGTACTTC. The chain employs TRBV27 and TRBJ2-7, with D uncertain. The length of the CDR3 is 14 residues. In germline, CDR1 is MNHEY, CDR2 SMNVEV (reference sequence).

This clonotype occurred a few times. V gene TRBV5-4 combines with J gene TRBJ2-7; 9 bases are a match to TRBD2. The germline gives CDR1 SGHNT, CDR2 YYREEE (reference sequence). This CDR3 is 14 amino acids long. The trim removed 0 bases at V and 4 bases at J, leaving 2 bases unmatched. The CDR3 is CASSLGREGYEQYF. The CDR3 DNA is TGTGCCAGCAGCTTGGGGCGGGAGGGGTACGAGCAGTACTTC.

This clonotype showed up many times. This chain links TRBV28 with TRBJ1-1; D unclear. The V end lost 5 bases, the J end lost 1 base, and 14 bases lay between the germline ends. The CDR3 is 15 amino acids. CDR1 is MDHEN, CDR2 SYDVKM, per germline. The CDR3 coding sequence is TGTGCCAGCAGTACAATCAAGGCCCAGAACACTGAAGCTTTCTTT. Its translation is CASSTIKAQNTEAFF.

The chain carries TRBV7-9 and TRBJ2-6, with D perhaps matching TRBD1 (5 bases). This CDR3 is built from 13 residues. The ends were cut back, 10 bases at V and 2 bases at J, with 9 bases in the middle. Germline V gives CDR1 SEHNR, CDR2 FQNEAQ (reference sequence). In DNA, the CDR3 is TGTGCCATTCAAGGGGCTGGGGCCAACGTCCTGACTTTC. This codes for CAIQGAGANVLTF.

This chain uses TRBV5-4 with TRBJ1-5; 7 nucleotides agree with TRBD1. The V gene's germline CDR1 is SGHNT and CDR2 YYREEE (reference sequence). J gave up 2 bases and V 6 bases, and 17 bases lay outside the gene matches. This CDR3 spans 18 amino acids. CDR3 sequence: CASIQPTGRNAGNQPQHF. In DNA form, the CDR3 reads TGTGCCAGCATTCAACCGACAGGGAGGAATGCGGGCAATCAGCCCCAGCATTTT.

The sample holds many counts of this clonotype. The CDR3 loop is CASSLGQAAQETQYF. The CDR3 bases are TGTGCCAGCAGCCTAGGACAGGCCGCACAAGAGACCCAGTACTTC. V usage is TRBV28 and J usage is TRBJ2-5, with TRBD1 identical over 7 bases. The trim removed 6 bases at V and 2 bases at J, leaving 9 bases unmatched. The V gene's germline CDR1 is MDHEN and CDR2 SYDVKM. There are 15 residues in the CDR3.

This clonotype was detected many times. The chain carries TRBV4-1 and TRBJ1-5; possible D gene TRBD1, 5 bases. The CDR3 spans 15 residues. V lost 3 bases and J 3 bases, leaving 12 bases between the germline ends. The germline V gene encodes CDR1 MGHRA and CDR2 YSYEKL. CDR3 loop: CASSHYQGANQPQHF. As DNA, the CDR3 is TGCGCCAGCAGCCATTACCAGGGAGCCAATCAGCCCCAGCATTTT.

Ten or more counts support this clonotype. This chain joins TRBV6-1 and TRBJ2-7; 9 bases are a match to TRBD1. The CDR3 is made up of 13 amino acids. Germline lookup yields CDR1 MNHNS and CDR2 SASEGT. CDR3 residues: CGTLRDRVYEQYF. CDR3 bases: TGTGGGACCCTCAGGGACAGGGTGTACGAGCAGTACTTC.

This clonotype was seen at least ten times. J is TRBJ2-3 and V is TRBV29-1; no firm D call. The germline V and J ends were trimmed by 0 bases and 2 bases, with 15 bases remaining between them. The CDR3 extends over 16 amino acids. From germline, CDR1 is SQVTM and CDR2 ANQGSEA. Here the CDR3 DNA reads TGCAGCGTTGAAGATCAAGTGGTAGTAATCACAGATACGCAGTATTTT. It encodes CSVEDQVVVITDTQYF.